The 11 T cell receptor beta chains given below trace back to one sample, sequenced in a study of shared clonotypes between healthy human individuals. Some clones are missing from TCRdb's copy, which holds only in-frame ones; the method was immunoSEQ multiplex PCR. The sample yields about 560,000 clones, around 78% seen once. Sequences were obtained from PBMCs. The source is a woman aged 35 to 49 in good health. Some clones in this sample may be carry-over from other donors' samples.

This clone has just one count. The CDR3 here is CASSRGTVNTEAFF. The CDR3 DNA reads as TGTGCCAGTAGTAGAGGGACGGTGAACACTGAAGCTTTCTTT. This chain uses TRBV19 with TRBJ1-1, with D possibly TRBD1 on 5 matching bases. Germline V lookup: CDR1 LNHDA, CDR2 SQIVND (reference sequence). V was pared by 4 bases and J by 0 bases, with 9 bases between. There are 14 residues in the CDR3.

This clone came up once. CDR3 bases: TGTGCCAGCAGCATAGCGGGAGTTGGAGAAGAGACCCAGTACTTC. This sequence encodes CASSIAGVGEETQYF. The chain has TRBV5-4 and TRBJ2-5; 9 bases are shared with TRBD2. Germline V lookup: CDR1 SGHNT, CDR2 YYREEE (reference sequence). CDR3 length equals 15 residues. The J segment lost 3 bases and the V segment lost 4 bases, leaving 7 bases of the junction unmatched.

The V and J genes are TRBV28 and TRBJ2-2, with D possibly matching TRBD1 (5 bases). Trimming took off 2 bases at V and 6 bases at J, with 16 bases between the two ends. Germline V gene lookup returns CDR1 MDHEN and CDR2 SYDVKM. The CDR3 length is 16 residues. Here the CDR3 reads CASSLGAYPGSGELFF. CDR3 nucleotides: TGTGCCAGCAGTTTAGGGGCGTACCCCGGGTCCGGGGAGCTGTTTTTT.

The chain links TRBV7-9 to TRBJ1-4; D gene ambiguous. CDR3 length: 15 amino acids. CDR1 is SEHNR and CDR2 is FQNEAQ in the germline V gene (reference sequence). V gave up 1 base and J gave up 3 bases, with 9 bases separating them. The CDR3 loop reads CASSLVADPNEKLFF. The CDR3 DNA reads as TGTGCCAGCAGCTTAGTCGCGGACCCTAATGAAAAACTGTTTTTT.

The V and J genes are TRBV6-4 and TRBJ2-6, with TRBD2 matching 8 bases. V trimming: 4 bases; J trimming: 0 bases; junction bases outside the gene matches: 2. CDR1 is MRHNA and CDR2 is SNTAGT in the germline V gene. CDR3 length: 16 residues. Here the CDR3 reads CASSVTSGSGANVLTF. The DNA of the CDR3 is TGTGCCAGCAGTGTTACTAGCGGCTCTGGGGCCAACGTCCTGACTTTC.

This chain joins TRBV7-2 and TRBJ2-7; 9 nucleotides align to TRBD1. The ends lost 2 bases at V and 5 bases at J; junction bases unmatched: 7. Germline V gene sequence: CDR1 SGHTA, CDR2 FQGNSA. The CDR3 runs 15 residues. CDR3 sequence: CASSLSQGAGNEQYF. CDR3 nucleotide sequence: TGTGCCAGCAGCTTATCACAGGGGGCGGGCAACGAGCAGTACTTC.

This clone was counted a single time. The CDR3 sequence: CASQGLDWNEQFF. In nucleotides, the CDR3 is TGTGCCAGCCAGGGACTGGATTGGAATGAGCAGTTCTTC. The genes are TRBV18 and TRBJ2-1; D perhaps matches TRBD2 (6 bases). Trimming shortened V by 8 bases and J by 7 bases, and 15 bases separated the two germline ends. This CDR3 has 13 amino acids. CDR1 and CDR2 (germline): KGHSH, LQKENI.

This clone has a single count. The chain employs TRBV6-1 and TRBJ1-1; D unclear. The ends were cut back, 4 bases at V and 1 base at J, with 10 bases in the middle. Per the germline V gene, CDR1 is MNHNS and CDR2 is SASEGT. The CDR3 runs to 14 residues. Here the CDR3 DNA reads TGTGCCAGCAGTGGGACCCAAACGAACACTGAAGCTTTCTTT. Translated, it gives CASSGTQTNTEAFF.

V usage is TRBV7-2 and J usage is TRBJ2-7, with 10 bases fitting TRBD2. J was trimmed by 4 bases and V by 0 bases; bases with no gene match: 3. The CDR3 extends over 15 amino acids. Germline V gene data show CDR1 as SGHTA and CDR2 as FQGNSA. The CDR3 here is CASSLALAGVYEQYF. CDR3 bases: TGTGCCAGCAGCTTAGCGCTAGCGGGAGTGTACGAGCAGTACTTC.

The chain employs TRBV7-9 and TRBJ2-7; D gene ambiguous. Germline V gene sequence: CDR1 SEHNR, CDR2 FQNEAQ (reference sequence). The CDR3 is made up of 12 amino acids. Trimming cost V 5 bases and J 0 bases, with 5 bases left between them. The CDR3 loop is CASSMSSYEQYF. CDR3 DNA sequence: TGTGCCAGCAGCATGAGCTCCTACGAGCAGTACTTC.

The rearrangement uses TRBV27 and TRBJ2-1; weak D call: TRBD2 (5 bases). Trimming left V 2 bases short and J 9 bases short, with 11 bases between. The CDR3 sequence is 13 residues long. Germline loops: CDR1 MNHEY, CDR2 SMNVEV (reference sequence). The CDR3 nucleotides read TGTGCCAGCAGTTTAACCACGGGATTTGAGCAGTTCTTC. This gives the protein CASSLTTGFEQFF.